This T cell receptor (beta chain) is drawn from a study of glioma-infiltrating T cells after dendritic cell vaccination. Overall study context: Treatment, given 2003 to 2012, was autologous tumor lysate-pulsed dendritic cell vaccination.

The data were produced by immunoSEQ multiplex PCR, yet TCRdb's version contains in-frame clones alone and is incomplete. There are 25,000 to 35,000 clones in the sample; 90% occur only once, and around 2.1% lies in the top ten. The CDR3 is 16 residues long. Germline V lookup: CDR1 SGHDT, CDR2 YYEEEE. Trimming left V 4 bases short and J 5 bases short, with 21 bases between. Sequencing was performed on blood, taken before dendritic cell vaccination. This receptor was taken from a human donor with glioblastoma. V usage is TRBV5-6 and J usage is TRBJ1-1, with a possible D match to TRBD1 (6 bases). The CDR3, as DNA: TGTGCCAGCAGCGTCTATTTCAGGGGATCTGGGACTGAAGCTTTCTTT. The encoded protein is CASSVYFRGSGTEAFF.